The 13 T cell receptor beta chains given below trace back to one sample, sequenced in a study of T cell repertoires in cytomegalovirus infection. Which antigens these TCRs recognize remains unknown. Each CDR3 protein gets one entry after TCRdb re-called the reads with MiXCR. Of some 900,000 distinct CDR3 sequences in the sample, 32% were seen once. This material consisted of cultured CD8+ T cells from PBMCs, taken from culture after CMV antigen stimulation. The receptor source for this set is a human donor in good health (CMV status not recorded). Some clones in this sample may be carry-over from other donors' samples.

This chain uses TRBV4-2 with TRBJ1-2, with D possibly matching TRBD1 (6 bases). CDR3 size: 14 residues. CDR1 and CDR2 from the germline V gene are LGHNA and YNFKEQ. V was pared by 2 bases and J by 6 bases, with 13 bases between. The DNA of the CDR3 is TGTGCCAGCAGCCAAAACAGGGCCTTCGATGGCTACACCTTC. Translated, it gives CASSQNRAFDGYTF.

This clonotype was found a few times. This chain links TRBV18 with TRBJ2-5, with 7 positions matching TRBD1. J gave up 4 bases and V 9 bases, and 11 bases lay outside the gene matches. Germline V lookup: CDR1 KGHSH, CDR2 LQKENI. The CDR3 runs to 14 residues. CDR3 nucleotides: TGTGCCAGTTACGGACAGGCCGATGGAGAGACCCAGTACTTC. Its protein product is CASYGQADGETQYF.

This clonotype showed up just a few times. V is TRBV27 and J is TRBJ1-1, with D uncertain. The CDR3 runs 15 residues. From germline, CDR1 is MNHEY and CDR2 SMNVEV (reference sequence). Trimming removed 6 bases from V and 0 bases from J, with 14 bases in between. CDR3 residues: CASRYMNAMNTEAFF. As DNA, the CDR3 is TGTGCCAGCAGATATATGAACGCTATGAACACTGAAGCTTTCTTT.

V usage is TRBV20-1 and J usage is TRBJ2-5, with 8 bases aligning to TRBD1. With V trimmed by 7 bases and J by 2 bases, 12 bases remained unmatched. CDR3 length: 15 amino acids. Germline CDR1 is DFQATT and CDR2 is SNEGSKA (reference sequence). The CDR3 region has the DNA TGCAGTGAACTAAACCGGGACAGGTCTCAAGAGACCCAGTACTTC. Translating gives CSELNRDRSQETQYF.

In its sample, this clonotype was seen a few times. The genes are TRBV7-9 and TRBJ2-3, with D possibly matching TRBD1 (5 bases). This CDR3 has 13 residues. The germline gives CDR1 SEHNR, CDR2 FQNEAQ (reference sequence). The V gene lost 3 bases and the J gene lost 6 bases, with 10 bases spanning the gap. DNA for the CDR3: TGTGCCAGCAGCTTTGTCAGGGCCGATACGCAGTATTTT. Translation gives CASSFVRADTQYF. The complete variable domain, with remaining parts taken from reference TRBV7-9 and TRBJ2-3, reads DTGVSQNPRHKITKRGQNVTFRCDPISEHNRLYWYRQTLGQGPEFLTYFQNEAQLEKSRLLSDRFSAERPKGSFSTLEIQRTEQGDSAMYLCASSFVRADTQYFGPGTRLTVL.

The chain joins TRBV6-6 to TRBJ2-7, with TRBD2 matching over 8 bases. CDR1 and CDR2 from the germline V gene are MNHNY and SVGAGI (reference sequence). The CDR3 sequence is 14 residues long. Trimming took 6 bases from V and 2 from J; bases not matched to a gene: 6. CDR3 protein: CASRPAGGTYEQYV. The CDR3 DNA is TGTGCCAGCAGACCGGCGGGGGGCACCTACGAGCAGTACGTC.

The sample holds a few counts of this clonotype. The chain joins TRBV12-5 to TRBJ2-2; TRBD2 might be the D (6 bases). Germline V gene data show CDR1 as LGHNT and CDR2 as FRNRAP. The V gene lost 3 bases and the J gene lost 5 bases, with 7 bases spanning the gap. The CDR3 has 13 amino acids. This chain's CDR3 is CASGFAGTGELFF. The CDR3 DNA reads TGTGCTAGTGGTTTTGCGGGAACCGGGGAGCTGTTTTTT.

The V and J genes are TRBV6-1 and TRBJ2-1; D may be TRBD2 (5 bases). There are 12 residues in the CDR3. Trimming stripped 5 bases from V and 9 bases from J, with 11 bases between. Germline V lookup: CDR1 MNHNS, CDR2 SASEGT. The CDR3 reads CASSYGKGEQFF. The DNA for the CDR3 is TGTGCCAGCAGTTACGGGAAGGGTGAGCAGTTCTTC.

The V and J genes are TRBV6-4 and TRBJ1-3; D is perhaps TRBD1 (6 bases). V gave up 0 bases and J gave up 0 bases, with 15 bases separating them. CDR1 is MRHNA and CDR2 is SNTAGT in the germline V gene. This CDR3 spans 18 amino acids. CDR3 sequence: CASSDSKQGLSSGNTIYF. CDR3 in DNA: TGTGCCAGCAGTGACTCGAAGCAGGGGCTGAGCTCTGGAAACACCATATATTTT.

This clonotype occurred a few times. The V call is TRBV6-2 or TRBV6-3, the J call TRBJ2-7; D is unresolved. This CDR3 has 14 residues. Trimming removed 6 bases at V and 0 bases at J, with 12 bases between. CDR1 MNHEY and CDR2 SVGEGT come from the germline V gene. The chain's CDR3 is CASRFGSVSYEQYV. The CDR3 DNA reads TGTGCCAGCAGATTCGGGTCAGTCTCCTACGAGCAGTACGTC.

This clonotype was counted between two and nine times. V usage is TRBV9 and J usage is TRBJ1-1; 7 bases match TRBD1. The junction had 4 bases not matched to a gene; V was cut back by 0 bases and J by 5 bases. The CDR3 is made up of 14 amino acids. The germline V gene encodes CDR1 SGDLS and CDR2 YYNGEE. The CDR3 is CASSVEGAGTEAFF. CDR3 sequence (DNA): TGTGCCAGCAGCGTAGAGGGGGCGGGGACTGAAGCTTTCTTT.

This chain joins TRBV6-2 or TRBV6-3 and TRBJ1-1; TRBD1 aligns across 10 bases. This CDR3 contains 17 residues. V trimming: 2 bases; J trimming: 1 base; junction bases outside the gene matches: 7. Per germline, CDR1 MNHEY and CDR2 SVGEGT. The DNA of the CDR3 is TGTGCCAGCAGTTACCCCCGACAGGGGGCCGCGAACACTGAAGCTTTCTTT. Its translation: CASSYPRQGAANTEAFF.

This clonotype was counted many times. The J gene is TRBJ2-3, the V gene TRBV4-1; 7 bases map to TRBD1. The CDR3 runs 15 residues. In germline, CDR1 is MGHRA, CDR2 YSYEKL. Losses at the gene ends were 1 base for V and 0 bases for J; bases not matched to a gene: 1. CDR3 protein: CASSQAGGSTDTQYF. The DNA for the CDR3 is TGCGCCAGCAGCCAAGCAGGGGGTAGCACAGATACGCAGTATTTT.